These 21 T cell receptor beta chains share one sample of origin, sequenced in a study of response to subunit inactivated influenza vaccine. TCRdb redid the calling of the RT-PCR reads with MiXCR, one entry per CDR3 protein. Here the sample spans 170,000 or so distinct CDR3 sequences, around a tenth being singletons. The sample was CD8+ T cells sorted from PBMCs, taken 23 to 25 months after vaccination. The receptors come from a man aged 50-75 years who received an inactivated influenza vaccine.

This clonotype has more than one count but fewer than ten. CDR3 in amino acids: CAIRGLRESYEQYF. CDR3 bases: TGTGCCATCAGGGGACTCAGGGAATCCTACGAGCAGTACTTC. The gene calls are TRBV10-3 and TRBJ2-7; TRBD2 might be the D (6 bases). The CDR3 loop spans 14 amino acids. CDR1 is ENHRY and CDR2 is SYGVKD in the germline V gene. The V and J ends lost 6 bases and 1 base respectively, with 13 bases between them.

The gene calls are TRBV6-1 and TRBJ2-5; D unresolved. The ends were cut back, 0 bases at V and 1 base at J, with 12 bases in the middle. Germline values: CDR1 MNHNS, CDR2 SASEGT. This CDR3 is built from 16 residues. The CDR3 bases are TGTGCCAGCAGTGAAGCGTCCCTACGGTTCCAAGAGACCCAGTACTTC. Its translation is CASSEASLRFQETQYF.

This clonotype was counted only a few times. The V gene is TRBV28, the J gene TRBJ2-1, with a weak D call TRBD2 (5 bases). V lost 2 bases, J lost 0 bases, and 14 bases lay in between. The CDR3 is made up of 17 amino acids. Germline CDR1 MDHEN, CDR2 SYDVKM. CDR3: CASSLVGVFHSYNEQFF. Written as DNA, the CDR3 is TGTGCCAGCAGTTTAGTCGGGGTTTTCCACTCCTACAATGAGCAGTTCTTC.

V usage is TRBV6-5 and J usage is TRBJ2-7; 9 bases fit TRBD1. The CDR3 has 14 amino acids. V was clipped by 2 bases and J by 4 bases; unmatched bases: 3. Germline CDR1 reads MNHEY; CDR2 reads SVGAGI. The CDR3 DNA reads TGTGCCAGCAGTTACCGGACAGGGGAATACGAGCAGTACTTC. It encodes CASSYRTGEYEQYF.

As to this clonotype: This may stem from a read error, because a much larger clone lies one nucleotide away. It is likely a read error, because the conserved phenylalanine at the end of the CDR3 is missing. The V and J genes are TRBV10-3 and TRBJ2-7; 10 positions agree with TRBD1. V shed 4 bases and J 1 base; nucleotides not matched to a gene: 4. The CDR3 is made up of 15 amino acids. From germline, CDR1 is ENHRY and CDR2 SYGVKD. The CDR3 DNA reads as TGTGCCATCAGTGGGGGGACAGGGGATTCCTACGAGCAGTACTCC. Protein: CAISGGTGDSYEQYS.

This clonotype was counted a few times. This chain joins TRBV6-5 and TRBJ2-7; D call uncertain. Germline V gene sequence: CDR1 MNHEY, CDR2 SVGAGI. There are 11 residues in the CDR3. Trimming took off 0 bases at V and 7 bases at J, with 4 bases between the two ends. The CDR3 sequence is CASSYSREQYF. The CDR3 DNA follows: TGTGCCAGCAGTTACTCGAGGGAGCAGTACTTC.

This clonotype was counted ten times or more. The V call is TRBV20-1, the J call TRBJ2-3, with 7 bases fitting TRBD2. The V gene end was trimmed by 3 bases and the J gene end by 0 bases; junction bases not matched to a gene: 12. CDR1 is DFQATT and CDR2 is SNEGSKA in the germline V gene (reference sequence). The CDR3 contains 17 residues. The CDR3 bases are TGCAGTGCTAGCCCCGGGCTAGCGGACCCTAGCACAGATACGCAGTATTTT. It codes for CSASPGLADPSTDTQYF.

The chain is built from TRBV4-2 and TRBJ2-7, with TRBD1 identical over 10 bases. After removal of 3 bases from V and 3 bases from J, the junction contained 5 bases not matched to a gene. Germline lookup yields CDR1 LGHNA and CDR2 YNFKEQ. The CDR3 sequence is 15 residues long. This chain's CDR3 is CASSHTGTGVYEQYF. DNA for the CDR3: TGTGCCAGCAGCCATACCGGGACAGGGGTCTACGAGCAGTACTTC.

This clonotype was seen repeatedly, ten times or more. The rearrangement uses TRBV13 and TRBJ1-3; possible D gene TRBD1, 5 bases. Germline values: CDR1 PRHDT, CDR2 FYEKMQ (reference sequence). The CDR3 extends over 15 amino acids. With 6 bases removed from V and 0 bases from J, the gap between germline ends came to 12 bases. CDR3 coding DNA: TGTGCCAGCAGGCCGGGACCCATCTCTGGAAACACCATATATTTT. Protein sequence: CASRPGPISGNTIYF.

The chain links TRBV20-1 to TRBJ1-1; D possibly corresponds to TRBD1 (5 bases). Germline V gives CDR1 DFQATT, CDR2 SNEGSKA (reference sequence). The V and J ends lost 2 bases and 2 bases respectively, with 9 bases between them. The CDR3 totals 13 residues. Here the CDR3 reads CSARSRANTEAFF. CDR3 DNA sequence: TGCAGTGCTAGAAGCAGGGCTAACACTGAAGCTTTCTTT.

The chain joins TRBV20-1 to TRBJ2-5; D is uncertain. Trimming took 1 base from V and 9 from J, leaving 21 bases between them. The germline gives CDR1 DFQATT, CDR2 SNEGSKA (reference sequence). This CDR3 is 15 amino acids long. The CDR3 reads CSARAVAEDVRSQYF. DNA for the CDR3: TGCAGTGCTAGAGCGGTAGCCGAAGACGTAAGATCCCAGTACTTC.

V gene TRBV27 combines with J gene TRBJ2-7, with TRBD2 matching 9 bases. Trimming removed 6 bases from V and 11 bases from J; junction bases left unmatched: 5. Germline V gene data show CDR1 as MNHEY and CDR2 as SMNVEV (reference sequence). This CDR3 is 11 amino acids long. The DNA of the CDR3 is TGTGCCAGCAGAATAGCGGGAGCAGAGTACTTC. Translation: CASRIAGAEYF.

Turning to this clonotype: This CDR3 fails to terminate in the conserved phenylalanine or tryptophan, so it likely reflects a read error. The rearrangement uses TRBV3-1 and TRBJ2-3, with 13 bases that match TRBD2. The CDR3 covers 17 residues. Germline assignment: CDR1 LGHDT and CDR2 YNNKEL (reference sequence). The CDR3 DNA is TGTGCCTGCAGCCTAACTAGCGGGGGGGCGTGGTCAGATACGCAGTATATT. It specifies CACSLTSGGAWSDTQYI.

V is TRBV20-1 and J is TRBJ2-3; D is unresolved. Germline CDR1 DFQATT, CDR2 SNEGSKA (reference sequence). The CDR3 runs 17 residues. The V end lost 0 bases, the J end lost 1 base, and 17 bases lay between the germline ends. CDR3 in DNA: TGCAGTGCTAGAGATTTGCGAAAGGGCACCGGCACAGATACGCAGTATTTT. Its protein product is CSARDLRKGTGTDTQYF.

This clonotype was observed many times. The V gene is TRBV7-8, the J gene TRBJ2-7; 9 nucleotides match TRBD1. The junction had 8 bases not matched to a gene; V was cut back by 5 bases and J by 3 bases. This CDR3 is built from 15 residues. The V gene's germline CDR1 is SGHVS and CDR2 FQNEAQ. The CDR3 here is CASSPRGQGNYEQYF. CDR3 DNA: TGTGCCAGCAGCCCGCGGGGACAGGGCAACTACGAGCAGTACTTC.

The rearrangement joins TRBV14 to TRBJ1-2; D remains unclear. V was shortened by 1 base and J by 0 bases, with 24 bases between the two germline ends. CDR1 is SGHDN, CDR2 FVKESK, per germline. The CDR3 extends over 20 amino acids. CDR3: CASSQGLGGTDTLTNYGYTF. As DNA, the CDR3 is TGTGCCAGCAGCCAAGGCCTGGGAGGCACCGATACTCTTACTAACTATGGCTACACCTTC. The variable domain in full, with the rest retrieved from reference TRBV14 and TRBJ1-2, is EAGVTQFPSHSVIEKGQTVTLRCDPISGHDNLYWYRRVMGKEIKFLLHFVKESKQDESGMPNNRFLAERTGGTYSTLKVQPAELEDSGVYFCASSQGLGGTDTLTNYGYTFGSGTRLTVV.

This clonotype was seen only a few times. The chain links TRBV12-3 or TRBV12-4 to TRBJ2-3; D perhaps matches TRBD2 (5 bases). CDR3 length: 11 residues. Trimming removed 8 bases at V and 9 bases at J, with 12 bases between. CDR3 residues: CASVFGNTQYF. The CDR3 DNA reads as TGTGCCAGCGTCTTCGGGAACACGCAGTATTTT.

This chain uses TRBV5-1 with TRBJ2-7; D is unresolved. V lost 0 bases, J lost 1 base, and 11 bases lay in between. This CDR3 has 15 residues. Germline values: CDR1 SGHRS, CDR2 YFSETQ. The CDR3 DNA reads TGCGCCAGCAGCTTGGGCCCGAAGGAGTCCTACGAGCAGTACTTC. Its translation: CASSLGPKESYEQYF. The entire variable domain, with the rest obtained from reference TRBV5-1 and TRBJ2-7, is as follows: KAGVTQTPRYLIKTRGQQVTLSCSPISGHRSVSWYQQTPGQGLQFLFEYFSETQRNKGNFPGRFSGRQFSNSRSEMNVSTLELGDSALYLCASSLGPKESYEQYFGPGTRLTVT.

This CDR3 is CAISATSGHSYEQYF. The CDR3 DNA sequence: TGTGCCATCAGTGCGACTAGCGGTCACTCCTACGAGCAGTACTTC. V gene TRBV10-3 combines with J gene TRBJ2-7; 9 bases map to TRBD2. CDR1 and CDR2 from the germline V gene are ENHRY and SYGVKD. The V and J ends lost 4 bases and 0 bases, in that order; junction bases with no gene match: 4. There are 15 residues in the CDR3.

This rearrangement joins TRBV25-1 to TRBJ2-7, with 8 bases identical to TRBD1. The CDR3 is 13 amino acids. CDR1 MGHDK and CDR2 SYGVNS come from the germline V gene. Losses at the gene ends were 4 bases for V and 6 bases for J; bases not matched to a gene: 5. The CDR3 nucleotides read TGTGCCAGCAGTGTTTCAGGGGGCGGCGAGCAGTACTTC. Translating it yields CASSVSGGGEQYF.

This clonotype was detected ten times or more. J is TRBJ1-2 and V is TRBV12-3 or TRBV12-4, with D possibly TRBD1 on 5 matching bases. The CDR3 spans 16 residues. V was shortened by 5 bases and J by 0 bases, with 16 bases between the two germline ends. Here the CDR3 DNA reads TGTGCCAGCAGTAACCTTGACAGTGTAGCTAACTATGGCTACACCTTC. Translation: CASSNLDSVANYGYTF.